Shown below are 12 T cell receptor beta chains from a single sample sequenced in a study of blood T cells in healthy people across ages. Primed by a sample-barcoded 5' primer and a J-beta primer mix, a second PCR proceeded for about 6 to 12 cycles. TCRdb independently ran MiXCR on the 5' RACE reads; one entry per CDR3 protein. The data show approximately 810,000 distinct CDR3 sequences, 25% to 30% seen once. The sequencing sample was made of blood. These receptors were collected from a woman older than 75 in good health.

This clonotype was counted many times. The chain uses TRBV15 and TRBJ1-6; TRBD1 might be the D (6 bases). Germline CDR1 and CDR2: LNHNV and YYDKDF (reference sequence). This CDR3 contains 16 residues. V was shortened by 0 bases and J by 9 bases, with 15 bases between the two germline ends. The CDR3 nucleotides read TGTGCCACCAGCAGAGAACCAGGGGACTCGGGTTCACCCCTCCACTTT. Protein product: CATSREPGDSGSPLHF.

This clonotype was seen ten or more times. The chain has TRBV7-2 and TRBJ2-7, with D hard to call. The germline V gene has CDR1 SGHTA and CDR2 FQGNSA. V was cut by 3 bases and J by 2 bases, with 5 bases left in between. The CDR3 runs 12 residues. This CDR3 is CASSFKPYEQYF. CDR3 nucleotide sequence: TGTGCCAGCAGCTTCAAACCCTACGAGCAGTACTTC.

The chain couples TRBV4-3 to TRBJ2-2, with unresolved D. Trimming left V 4 bases short and J 6 bases short, with 12 bases between. The CDR3 covers 14 residues. Germline V gene sequence: CDR1 LGHNA, CDR2 YSLEER. CDR3 protein: CASSRAPEAGELFF. CDR3 nucleotides: TGCGCCAGCAGCCGAGCCCCCGAGGCCGGGGAGCTGTTTTTT.

This clonotype was counted many times. This sequence joins TRBV4-2 and TRBJ2-2; a possible D gene is TRBD2 (7 bases). From germline, CDR1 is LGHNA and CDR2 YNFKEQ. V was pared by 2 bases and J by 2 bases, with 21 bases between. The CDR3 length is 19 residues. The CDR3 sequence is CASSQKRASGGANTGELFF. The DNA of the CDR3 is TGTGCCAGCAGCCAAAAGAGGGCTAGTGGGGGGGCCAACACCGGGGAGCTGTTTTTT.

This clonotype was recorded a few times. At one boundary the junction diverges from the germline segment, which might be a read error. The CDR3 is CVSSPSERGQFF. The CDR3 region has the DNA TGTGTCAGCTCACCATCCGAAAGGGGGCAGTTCTTC. The chain has TRBV18 and TRBJ2-1; D perhaps matches TRBD1 (5 bases). From germline, CDR1 is KGHSH and CDR2 LQKENI. This CDR3 is built from 12 residues.

Many counts were recorded for this clonotype. The J gene is TRBJ1-2, the V gene TRBV20-1; D perhaps matches TRBD1 (5 bases). The CDR3 is 13 residues long. CDR1 is DFQATT and CDR2 is SNEGSKA in the germline V gene (reference sequence). Trimming took off 5 bases at V and 4 bases at J, with 14 bases between the two ends. In DNA, the CDR3 is TGCAGTGCTCCCGAGGGGATCCGCTATGGCTACACCTTC. It encodes CSAPEGIRYGYTF.

The chain joins TRBV10-3 to TRBJ2-1; possibly TRBD2 for D (7 bases). The closer fit of TRBJ2-7 to the DNA end suggests the J call may be wrong. Per the germline V gene, CDR1 is ENHRY and CDR2 is SYGVKD. This CDR3 spans 13 amino acids. The CDR3 nucleotides are TGTGCCATCTCCTCTCGGGGGGACAATGAGCAGTACTTC. Translated: CAISSRGDNEQYF.

This clonotype came up a few times. The rearrangement uses TRBV20-1 and TRBJ2-2; D is unclear. The V end lost 3 bases, the J end lost 2 bases, and 4 bases lay between the germline ends. The CDR3 has 12 amino acids. In germline, CDR1 is DFQATT, CDR2 SNEGSKA (reference sequence). CDR3 sequence (DNA): TGCAGTGCTAGGGTCAACACCGGGGAGCTGTTTTTT. Residues: CSARVNTGELFF.

This clonotype occurred many times. The rearrangement joins TRBV7-2 to TRBJ2-3; D possibly uses TRBD1 or TRBD2 (6 bases each). Trimming took 2 bases from V and 6 from J, leaving 15 bases between them. Germline V gene data show CDR1 as SGHTA and CDR2 as FQGNSA. This CDR3 spans 15 amino acids. The CDR3 loop is CASSLNGGHVDTQYF. The CDR3 nucleotides read TGTGCCAGCAGCTTAAACGGGGGCCACGTGGATACGCAGTATTTT.

With regard to this clonotype: This may arise from a read error, as a much more abundant clone is one base away. The chain is built from TRBV7-2 and TRBJ2-7; 9 bases line up with TRBD1. The germline CDR1 and CDR2 sequences are SGHTA and FQGNSA. V gave up 5 bases and J gave up 7 bases; unmatched junction bases: 12. CDR3 length: 15 residues. The CDR3 protein is CASSADRGLYNEQYF. The CDR3 nucleotides read TGTGCCAGCAGCGCGGACAGGGGACTTTACAATGAGCAGTACTTC. The full variable domain, completed using reference TRBV7-2 and TRBJ2-7, is GAGVSQSPSNKVTEKGKDVELRCDPISGHTALYWYRQSLGQGLEFLIYFQGNSAPDKSGLPSDRFSAERTGGSVSTLTIQRTQQEDSAVYLCASSADRGLYNEQYFGPGTRLTVT.

About this clonotype: One end of the junction fails to match germline, which may point to a read error. The chain links TRBV5-5 to TRBJ2-1; TRBD1 or TRBD2 may be the D gene (6 bases each). Looked up from germline, CDR1 is SGHKS and CDR2 is YYEKEE (reference sequence). This CDR3 has 16 amino acids. The CDR3 nucleotides are TGTGCCACCAGCTCTGGGGGCAGGACTACCCACAATGAGCAGTTCTTC. It yields the protein CATSSGGRTTHNEQFF. Full variable domain (outside the CDR3, taken from reference TRBV5-5 and TRBJ2-1): DAGVTQSPTHLIKTRGQQVTLRCSPISGHKSVSWYQQVLGQGPQFIFQYYEKEERGRGNFPDRFSARQFPNYSSELNVNALLLGDSALYLCATSSGGRTTHNEQFFGPGTRLTVL.

The J gene is TRBJ2-5, the V gene TRBV18, with a tentative D call TRBD2 (6 bases). Germline V lookup: CDR1 KGHSH, CDR2 LQKENI. This CDR3 region has 15 residues. V was clipped by 0 bases and J by 4 bases, with 12 bases between them. The CDR3 DNA sequence: TGTGCCAGCTCACCACCGGCGGGGCTAGGAGAGACCCAGTACTTC. The encoded protein is CASSPPAGLGETQYF. The entire variable domain, with the rest obtained from reference TRBV18 and TRBJ2-5, is as follows: NAGVMQNPRHLVRRRGQEARLRCSPMKGHSHVYWYRQLPEEGLKFMVYLQKENIIDESGMPKERFSAEFPKEGPSILRIQQVVRGDSAAYFCASSPPAGLGETQYFGPGTRLLVL.